A single sample is the source of the 22 T cell receptor beta chains below, sequenced in a study of T cell responses to AZD1222 COVID-19 vaccine (dated by TCRdb to the early 2020s). Receptor amplification or capture employed the immunoSEQ multiplex PCR assay. TCRdb provides this immuneACCESS table in a form limited to in-frame rearrangements. Some clones are lacking; in checked studies, under half of them reflect an unresolved V gene, and why the rest are absent is not known. The sample records more than 140,000 clones, 85% to 95% of which are singletons. The top ten clonotypes cover less than 0.95% of the sample. Per the publication, the time point label means: baseline before first vaccination. The treatment or condition label here, explained by the study, means: meningococcal conjugate vaccine given as trial control. This sample comprised peripheral blood, obtained on day 0 of MenACWY control vaccination. These receptors were collected from an adult in good health.

V and J are TRBV5-1 and TRBJ1-1; TRBD1 aligns across 8 bases. Germline V gives CDR1 SGHRS, CDR2 YFSETQ. Trimming took 3 bases from V and 6 from J; bases not matched to a gene: 7. The CDR3 spans 14 residues. CDR3 residues: CASSSQGVGAEAFF. The CDR3 DNA reads TGCGCCAGCAGCTCACAGGGGGTTGGGGCTGAAGCTTTCTTT.

The gene calls are TRBV28 and TRBJ2-7; D is uncertain. The CDR3 is 11 residues long. The germline gives CDR1 MDHEN, CDR2 SYDVKM. V lost 9 bases, J lost 3 bases, and 9 bases lay in between. CDR3 sequence (DNA): TGTGCCAGTTCTGCAGACTACGAGCAGTACTTC. Amino acid sequence: CASSADYEQYF.

This chain uses TRBV19 with TRBJ2-1; 9 bases are a match to TRBD2. V dropped 6 bases and J dropped 0; count of bases not matched to a gene: 18. The length of the CDR3 is 20 residues. Germline-derived CDR1 and CDR2 are LNHDA and SQIVND (reference sequence). The DNA of the CDR3 is TGTGCCAGTAGCCGCGACGGGGTAGCGGGGGCCCTAACCTCCTACAATGAGCAGTTCTTC. It translates to CASSRDGVAGALTSYNEQFF.

V gene TRBV6-6 combines with J gene TRBJ2-7, with 7 bases identical to TRBD1. There are 13 residues in the CDR3. Germline values: CDR1 MNHNY, CDR2 SVGAGI (reference sequence). J lost 3 bases, V lost 6 bases, and 5 bases had no gene match. The CDR3 region is CASSPGQDYEQYF. Here the CDR3 DNA reads TGTGCCAGCAGCCCAGGACAGGACTACGAGCAGTACTTC.

The genes are TRBV6-6 and TRBJ1-5; possible D gene TRBD1, 5 bases. The CDR3 length is 13 residues. V lost 6 bases, J lost 0 bases, and 6 bases lay in between. Germline V gene data show CDR1 as MNHNY and CDR2 as SVGAGI (reference sequence). CDR3 coding DNA: TGTGCCAGCAGCGGGGGTAGCAATCAGCCCCAGCATTTT. Translating it yields CASSGGSNQPQHF.

This rearrangement joins TRBV28 to TRBJ1-5; D remains unclear. Germline V lookup: CDR1 MDHEN, CDR2 SYDVKM. V was clipped by 6 bases and J by 9 bases, with 24 bases between them. This CDR3 comprises 16 residues. CDR3 residues: CASRKDRVDLVWPQHF. The CDR3, as DNA: TGTGCCAGCAGAAAAGACCGGGTTGATCTTGTCTGGCCCCAGCATTTT.

J is TRBJ1-3 and V is TRBV4-1, with 8 positions matching TRBD1. The CDR3 consists of 16 residues. Germline-derived CDR1 and CDR2 are MGHRA and YSYEKL. The junction had 9 bases not matched to a gene; V was cut back by 4 bases and J by 4 bases. The CDR3 region is CASSLPGTGRGNTIYF. The DNA of the CDR3 is TGCGCCAGCAGCCTCCCGGGGACAGGCCGGGGAAACACCATATATTTT.

The DNA of the CDR3 is TGTGCCAGCAGTGAAGTTGCAGGCCCCTATGGCTACACCTTC. Translated, it gives CASSEVAGPYGYTF. The chain couples TRBV6-1 to TRBJ1-2; D is uncertain. The CDR3 totals 14 residues. The germline V and J ends were trimmed by 1 base and 4 bases, with 10 bases remaining between them. Per germline, CDR1 MNHNS and CDR2 SASEGT.

The chain joins TRBV5-1 to TRBJ1-3; D uncertain. In germline, CDR1 is SGHRS, CDR2 YFSETQ. There are 14 residues in the CDR3. V gave up 4 bases and J gave up 4 bases, with 12 bases separating them. The CDR3 DNA reads TGCGCCAGCAGCAATGGACCTCAGGGAAACACCATATATTTT. This encodes CASSNGPQGNTIYF.

The chain couples TRBV19 to TRBJ1-3; no clear D. This CDR3 contains 15 residues. Germline CDR1 is LNHDA and CDR2 is SQIVND (reference sequence). Trimming pared 6 bases from V and 2 bases from J, leaving 14 bases between. CDR3 DNA sequence: TGTGCCAGTAGCCTCGACCAAATCCCTGGAAACACCATATATTTT. Translated, it gives CASSLDQIPGNTIYF. The full variable domain, its missing parts supplied by reference TRBV19 and TRBJ1-3, is DGGITQSPKYLFRKEGQNVTLSCEQNLNHDAMYWYRQDPGQGLRLIYYSQIVNDFQKGDIAEGYSVSREKKESFPLTVTSAQKNPTAFYLCASSLDQIPGNTIYFGEGSWLTVV.

Only one count was recorded for this clone. The chain is built from TRBV6-5 and TRBJ1-5; tentatively, D is TRBD1 (6 bases). The CDR3 has 13 amino acids. V lost 5 bases, J lost 5 bases, and 10 bases lay in between. Germline V gene data show CDR1 as MNHEY and CDR2 as SVGAGI. CDR3 amino acids: CASSLDSYQPQHF. In DNA form, the CDR3 reads TGTGCCAGCAGTCTGGACAGCTATCAGCCCCAGCATTTT.

This chain uses TRBV20-1 with TRBJ1-2; D gene uncertain. Germline V CDR1 and CDR2: DFQATT, SNEGSKA (reference sequence). CDR3 length: 11 amino acids. The V gene lost 4 bases and the J gene lost 5 bases, with 8 bases spanning the gap. The CDR3 loop is CSATGSYGYTF. The CDR3 DNA sequence: TGCAGTGCTACAGGCTCATATGGCTACACCTTC.

The chain combines TRBV11-1 with TRBJ2-4, with D possibly matching TRBD1 (5 bases). The V gene lost 6 bases and the J gene lost 0 bases, with 15 bases spanning the gap. The CDR3 loop spans 16 amino acids. Germline V gene data show CDR1 as SGHAT and CDR2 as FQDESV (reference sequence). The CDR3 DNA reads as TGTGCCAGCAGTCATGAAGCAGGGTTAGCCAAAAACATTCAGTACTTC. Its translation is CASSHEAGLAKNIQYF.

V and J are TRBV6-5 and TRBJ1-1; no clear D gene. Trimming shortened V by 6 bases and J by 1 base, and 9 bases separated the two germline ends. The CDR3 sequence is 13 residues long. Per germline, CDR1 MNHEY and CDR2 SVGAGI. The CDR3 region has the DNA TGTGCCAGCAGCGGTGTGGGGAACACTGAAGCTTTCTTT. It yields the protein CASSGVGNTEAFF.

The V call is TRBV5-4, the J call TRBJ1-4; the D gene is possibly TRBD1 (5 bases). Germline V gene data show CDR1 as SGHNT and CDR2 as YYREEE (reference sequence). The CDR3 sequence is 15 residues long. Trimming pared 4 bases from V and 5 bases from J, leaving 15 bases between. The CDR3 sequence is CASSARDAANEKLFF. The CDR3 DNA follows: TGTGCCAGCAGCGCCCGGGACGCCGCGAATGAAAAACTGTTTTTT.

The DNA for the CDR3 is TGTGCCACCGGGACAGGGATCCATGGCTACACCTTC. Protein sequence: CATGTGIHGYTF. The chain employs TRBV3-1 (or the pseudogene TRBV3-2) and TRBJ1-2, with 9 bases fitting TRBD1. Per the germline V gene, CDR1 is LGHDT and CDR2 is YNNKEL (reference sequence). With V trimmed by 10 bases and J by 6 bases, 6 bases remained unmatched. The CDR3 is 12 residues long.

This clone has just a few counts. The chain employs TRBV30 and TRBJ1-5; possible D gene TRBD1, 6 bases. CDR1 and CDR2 from the germline V gene are GTSNPN and SVGIG (reference sequence). The V gene lost 5 bases and the J gene lost 7 bases, with 15 bases spanning the gap. CDR3 length equals 13 residues. DNA of the CDR3: TGTGCCTGGGCGGAGGGGGGCAGGCAGCCCCAGCATTTT. Its translation is CAWAEGGRQPQHF. The variable domain in full, completed from reference TRBV30 and TRBJ1-5, reads SQTIHQWPATLVQPVGSPLSLECTVEGTSNPNLYWYRQAAGRGLQLLFYSVGIGQISSEVPQNLSASRPQDRQFILSSKKLLLSDSGFYLCAWAEGGRQPQHFGDGTRLSIL.

The chain carries TRBV12-3 or TRBV12-4 and TRBJ1-2; a weak D match, TRBD1 (5 bases). Trimming shortened V by 6 bases and J by 7 bases, and 15 bases separated the two germline ends. This CDR3 has 13 residues. The CDR3, as DNA: TGTGCCAGCAGCCGGGACCTAACACGTGGCTACACCTTC. Translating gives CASSRDLTRGYTF.

V gene TRBV2 combines with J gene TRBJ1-5; 11 positions agree with TRBD1. The CDR3 consists of 15 residues. Germline CDR1 SNHLY, CDR2 FYNNEI. V lost 5 bases to trimming and J lost 7 bases; unmatched junction nucleotides: 7. The CDR3 nucleotides are TGTGCCAGCAGTCCAGGGACAGGGGGAATGCAGCCCCAGCATTTT. Translated, it gives CASSPGTGGMQPQHF.

J is TRBJ2-5 and V is TRBV5-4, with D perhaps TRBD2 (5 bases). Germline loops: CDR1 SGHNT, CDR2 YYREEE (reference sequence). The CDR3 is 14 amino acids. The V end lost 3 bases, the J end lost 7 bases, and 16 bases lay between the germline ends. CDR3 in DNA: TGTGCCAGCAGCTCCTATCTATTCGGAGGGACCCAGTACTTC. It yields the protein CASSSYLFGGTQYF.

This sequence joins TRBV11-3 and TRBJ2-5; possible D gene TRBD1, 5 bases. Germline V gene sequence: CDR1 SGHNT, CDR2 YENEEA. The CDR3 is 15 residues long. V lost 5 bases, J lost 3 bases, and 16 bases lay in between. CDR3 amino acids: CASSLSGFREETQYF. CDR3 sequence (DNA): TGTGCCAGCAGCCTATCAGGGTTTAGGGAAGAGACCCAGTACTTC.

The chain couples TRBV27 to TRBJ1-5; D is undetermined. Between the trimmed V and J ends, which lost 2 bases and 2 bases, there was a span of 4 bases. Germline CDR1 MNHEY, CDR2 SMNVEV (reference sequence). CDR3 length equals 13 residues. The CDR3 bases are TGTGCCAGCAGTTTACTAGGCAATCAGCCCCAGCATTTT. This translates into CASSLLGNQPQHF.